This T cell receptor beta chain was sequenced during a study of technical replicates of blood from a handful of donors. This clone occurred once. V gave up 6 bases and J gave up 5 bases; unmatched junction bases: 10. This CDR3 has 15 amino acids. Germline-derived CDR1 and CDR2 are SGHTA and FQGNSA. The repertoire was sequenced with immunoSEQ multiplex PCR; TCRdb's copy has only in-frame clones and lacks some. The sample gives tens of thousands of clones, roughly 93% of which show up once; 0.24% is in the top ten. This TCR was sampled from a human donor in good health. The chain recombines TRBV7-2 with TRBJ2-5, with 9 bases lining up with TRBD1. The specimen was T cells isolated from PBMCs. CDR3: CASSYLGQGWETQYF. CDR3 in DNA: TGTGCCAGCAGTTACTTGGGACAGGGATGGGAGACCCAGTACTTC.